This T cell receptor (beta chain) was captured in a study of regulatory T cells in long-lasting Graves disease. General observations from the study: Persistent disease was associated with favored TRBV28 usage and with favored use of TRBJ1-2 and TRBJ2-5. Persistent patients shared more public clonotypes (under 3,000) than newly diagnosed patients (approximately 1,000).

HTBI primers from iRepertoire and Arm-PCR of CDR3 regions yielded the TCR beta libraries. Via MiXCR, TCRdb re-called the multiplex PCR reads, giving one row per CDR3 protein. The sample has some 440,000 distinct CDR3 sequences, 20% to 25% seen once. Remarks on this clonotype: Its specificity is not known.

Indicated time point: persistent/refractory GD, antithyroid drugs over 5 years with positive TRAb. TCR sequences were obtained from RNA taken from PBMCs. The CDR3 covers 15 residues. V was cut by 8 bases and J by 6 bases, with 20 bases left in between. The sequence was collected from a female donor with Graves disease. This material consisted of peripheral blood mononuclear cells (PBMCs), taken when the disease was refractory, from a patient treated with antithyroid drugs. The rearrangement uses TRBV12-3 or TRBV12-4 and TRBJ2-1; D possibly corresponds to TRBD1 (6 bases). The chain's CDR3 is CASHKHRVGSNEQFF. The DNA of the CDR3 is TGTGCCAGCCATAAACACAGGGTTGGATCCAATGAGCAGTTCTTC.